What follows is one T cell receptor beta chain and its context. Its specificity is unknown. This entry belongs to a study of spatial heterogeneity in lung cancer. Points from the study as a whole: Whereas they appeared in blood less at follow-up, ubiquitous expanded tumor TCRs appeared there more at resection.

The library protocol tagged each TCR cDNA with a unique molecular identifier. MiXCR, applied by TCRdb to the 5' RACE reads, yields one record per CDR3 protein. This table has roughly 70,000 distinct CDR3 sequences, 8% to 10% appearing once. The germline gives CDR1 SNHLY, CDR2 FYNNEI. V gave up 6 bases and J gave up 10 bases; unmatched junction bases: 8. The CDR3 extends over 15 amino acids. Time point denoted: blood at routine non-recurrence follow-up after resection. Source: PBMCs, taken at follow-up. This chain links TRBV2 with TRBJ2-1; 14 positions agree with TRBD2. This sequence was found in a female donor with early-stage non-small cell lung cancer. CDR3 sequence: CASRTGTSGRREQFF. The CDR3 coding sequence is TGTGCCAGCAGAACCGGGACTAGCGGGAGACGGGAGCAGTTCTTC.